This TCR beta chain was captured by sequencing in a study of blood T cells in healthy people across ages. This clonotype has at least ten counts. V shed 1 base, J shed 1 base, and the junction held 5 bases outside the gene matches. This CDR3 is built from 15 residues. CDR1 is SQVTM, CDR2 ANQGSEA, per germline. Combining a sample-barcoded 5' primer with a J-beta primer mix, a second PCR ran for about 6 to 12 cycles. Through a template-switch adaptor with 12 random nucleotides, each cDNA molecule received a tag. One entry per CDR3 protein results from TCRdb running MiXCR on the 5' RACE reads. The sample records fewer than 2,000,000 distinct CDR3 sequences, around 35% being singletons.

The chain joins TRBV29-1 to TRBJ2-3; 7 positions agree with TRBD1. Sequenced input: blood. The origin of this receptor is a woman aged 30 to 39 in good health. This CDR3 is CSVEGDREGTDTQYF. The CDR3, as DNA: TGCAGCGTTGAAGGTGACAGGGAAGGCACAGATACGCAGTATTTT.